The T cell receptor (beta chain) under discussion was sequenced for a study of blood T cell repertoires in COVID-19. Study summary: Samples taken during acute and convalescent COVID-19 were collected in the United States, Italy and Spain.

Participants were aged about 18 to 100 years from about two dozen US areas. Participant reports of clinical history set cohort assignment. Germline values: CDR1 SGHDT, CDR2 YYEEEE. This CDR3 contains 14 residues. The V end was cut by 4 bases, the J end by 5 bases, with 15 bases between. Original methodology: Quantification of nucleated cells was approximated via reference gene primer amplification. Profiling relied on immunoSEQ multiplex PCR, and the TCRdb table lists in-frame clones only, not all of them. That table is the source of V, J and clone size, and D and trimming were worked out from the DNA. This sample has fewer than 450,000 clones; approximately 91% occur once, and the top ten carry around 2.1%.

Sample: PBMCs or T cells enriched from blood (not recorded which). The source of this sequence is a middle-aged woman with acute COVID-19. The V and J genes are TRBV5-6 and TRBJ1-2; TRBD1 is a possible D gene (6 bases). CDR3 amino acids: CASSQQGWGYGYTF. The CDR3 DNA reads TGTGCCAGCAGCCAGCAGGGGTGGGGGTATGGCTACACCTTC.